This T cell receptor beta chain is drawn from a study of shared clonotypes between healthy human individuals. Overall study: Donors had three CD4 naive, three CD4 memory, two CD8 naive and one CD8 memory plate apiece.

Several immunoSEQ 96-well plates shared each subset's DNA, each plate a replicate. TCRdb's table, derived via immunoSEQ multiplex PCR, lists solely in-frame clones and lacks some. The sample contains about a million clones, 60% to 85% of which appear only once. The CDR3 totals 14 residues. Losses at the gene ends were 1 base for V and 7 bases for J; bases not matched to a gene: 2. Germline CDR1 and CDR2: LNHDA and SQIVND (reference sequence). V usage is TRBV19 and J usage is TRBJ1-5, with 9 bases lining up with TRBD1. The origin of this receptor is a man aged 18 to 30 in good health. Some clones in this sample may be carry-over from other donors' samples. The specimen was memory CD4+ T cells from PBMCs. Subset of the sample: CD45RA-negative fraction. CDR3 in DNA: TGTGCCAGTAGTATAGGGACAGGGGAACAGCCCCAGCATTTT. It encodes CASSIGTGEQPQHF.